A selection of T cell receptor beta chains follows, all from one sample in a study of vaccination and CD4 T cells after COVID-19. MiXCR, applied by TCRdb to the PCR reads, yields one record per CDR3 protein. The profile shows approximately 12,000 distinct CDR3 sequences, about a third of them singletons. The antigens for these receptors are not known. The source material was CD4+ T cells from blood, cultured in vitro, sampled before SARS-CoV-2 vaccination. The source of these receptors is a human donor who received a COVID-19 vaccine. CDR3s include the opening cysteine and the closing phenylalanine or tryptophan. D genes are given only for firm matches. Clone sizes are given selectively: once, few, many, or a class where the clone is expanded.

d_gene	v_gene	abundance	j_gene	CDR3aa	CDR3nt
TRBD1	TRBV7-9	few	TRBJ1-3	CASSLGTGVPSGNTIYF	TGTGCCAGCAGCTTAGGGACAGGGGTCCCATCTGGAAACACCATATATTTT
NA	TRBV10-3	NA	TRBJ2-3	CAISDLDTQYF	TGTGCCATCAGTGATTTAGATACGCAGTATTTT
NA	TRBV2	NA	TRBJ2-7	CASSEAGGTYEQYF	TGTGCCAGCAGTGAAGCGGGGGGAACCTACGAGCAGTACTTC
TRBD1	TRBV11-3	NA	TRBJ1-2	CASSPRMGQGGFNYGYTF	TGTGCCAGCAGCCCACGAATGGGACAGGGGGGTTTTAACTATGGCTACACCTTC
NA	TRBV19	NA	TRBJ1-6	CASKGFRDSPLHF	TGTGCCAGTAAGGGGTTTCGTGATTCACCCCTCCACTTT
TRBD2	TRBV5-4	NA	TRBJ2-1	CASSLGPAGGMLVNEQFF	TGTGCCAGCAGCTTGGGTCCTGCGGGGGGGATGCTTGTAAATGAGCAGTTCTTC
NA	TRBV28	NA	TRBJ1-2	CASSWSAGYTF	TGTGCCAGCAGTTGGTCGGCTGGCTACACCTTC
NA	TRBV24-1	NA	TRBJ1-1	CATMKQENTEAFF	TGTGCCACCATGAAACAGGAGAACACTGAAGCTTTCTTT
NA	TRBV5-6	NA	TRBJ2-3	CASSLMGHHTDTQYF	TGTGCCAGCAGCTTGATGGGACACCACACAGATACGCAGTATTTT
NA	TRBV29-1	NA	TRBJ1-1	CSAGEGRGANTEAFF	TGCAGCGCCGGGGAAGGAAGGGGGGCGAATACTGAAGCTTTCTTT
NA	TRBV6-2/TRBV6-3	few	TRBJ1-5	CASSYSKWEPQHF	TGTGCCAGCAGTTACTCGAAATGGGAGCCCCAGCATTTT
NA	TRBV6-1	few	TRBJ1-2	CASTPREGGYGYTF	TGTGCCAGCACCCCGAGGGAGGGGGGGTATGGCTACACCTTC
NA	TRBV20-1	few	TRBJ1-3	CSARASTSRFSGNTIYF	TGCAGTGCTAGAGCCTCGACCTCCCGATTCTCTGGAAACACCATATATTTT
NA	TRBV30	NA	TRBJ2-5	CAWSGIGYQETQYF	TGTGCCTGGAGTGGCATAGGCTACCAAGAGACCCAGTACTTC
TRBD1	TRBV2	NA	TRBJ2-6	CASSATGITSGANVLTF	TGTGCCAGCAGTGCGACAGGGATAACTTCTGGGGCCAACGTCCTGACTTTC
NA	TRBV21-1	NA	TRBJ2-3	CASSTQTGAYTGTQYF	TGTGCCAGCAGCACCCAGACAGGGGCTTACACAGGTACGCAGTATTTT
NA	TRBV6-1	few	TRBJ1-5	CASTSWRGGGEYQPQHF	TGTGCCAGCACCTCATGGAGGGGAGGGGGGGAATATCAGCCCCAGCATTTT
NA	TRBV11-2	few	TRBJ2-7	CASSLSFTGLRFYEQYF	TGTGCCAGCAGCTTATCCTTCACAGGGTTGAGGTTCTACGAGCAGTACTTC
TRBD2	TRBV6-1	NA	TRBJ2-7	CASSHRLAGGHEQYF	TGTGCCAGCAGCCATCGACTAGCGGGGGGACACGAGCAGTACTTC
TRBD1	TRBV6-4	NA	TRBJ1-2	CASRRTGGSGYDYTF	TGTGCCAGCAGAAGGACAGGGGGTTCCGGATACGACTACACCTTC
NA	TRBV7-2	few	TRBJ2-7	CASSLPGYEQYF	TGTGCCAGCAGCTTACCAGGCTACGAGCAGTACTTC
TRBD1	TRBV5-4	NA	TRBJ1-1	CASSRDRGEYRSTEAFF	TGTGCCAGCAGCCGAGACAGGGGCGAGTATAGGAGCACTGAAGCTTTCTTT
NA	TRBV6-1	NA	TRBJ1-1	CASSVRWTSTSTEAFF	TGTGCCAGCAGTGTCCGATGGACAAGTACATCCACTGAAGCTTTCTTT
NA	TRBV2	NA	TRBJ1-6	CASNKQPGPLHF	TGTGCCAGCAATAAACAACCGGGACCCCTCCACTTT
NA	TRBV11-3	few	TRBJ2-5	CASSQIRGSQETQYF	TGTGCCAGCAGCCAGATCAGGGGCAGTCAAGAGACCCAGTACTTC
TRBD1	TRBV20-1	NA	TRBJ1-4	CSARGTGARGFNEKLFF	TGCAGTGCTAGAGGGACAGGGGCCCGGGGTTTTAATGAAAAACTGTTTTTT
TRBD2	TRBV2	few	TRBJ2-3	CASSWGLAGGRSTDTQYF	TGTGCCAGCAGTTGGGGACTAGCGGGGGGCCGGAGCACAGATACGCAGTATTTT
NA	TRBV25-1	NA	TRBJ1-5	CASSADPGQPQHF	TGTGCCAGCAGTGCGGATCCCGGCCAGCCCCAGCATTTT
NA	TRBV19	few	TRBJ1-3	CASSIDHAISGNTIYF	TGTGCCAGTAGTATAGATCACGCTATCTCTGGAAACACCATATATTTT
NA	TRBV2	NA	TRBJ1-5	CASSVTIRRSNQPQHF	TGTGCCAGCAGTGTCACAATTCGGCGGAGTAATCAGCCCCAGCATTTT
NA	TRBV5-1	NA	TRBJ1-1	CASSLEGQDTEAFF	TGCGCCAGCAGCTTGGAAGGGCAAGATACTGAAGCTTTCTTT
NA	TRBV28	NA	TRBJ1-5	CASSFGGNQPQHF	TGTGCCAGCAGTTTCGGCGGCAATCAGCCCCAGCATTTT
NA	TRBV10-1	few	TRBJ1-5	CASSEGDQPQHF	TGCGCCAGCAGTGAAGGGGATCAGCCCCAGCATTTT
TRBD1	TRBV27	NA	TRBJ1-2	CASSYRGNYGYTF	TGTGCCAGCAGTTACAGGGGGAACTATGGCTACACCTTC
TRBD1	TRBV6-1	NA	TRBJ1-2	CASSQGGPRSNYGYTF	TGTGCCAGCAGTCAGGGGGGGCCCAGGTCTAACTATGGCTACACCTTC
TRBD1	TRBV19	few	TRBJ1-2	CASSIVAGGSTYGYTF	TGTGCCAGTAGTATCGTGGCAGGGGGCAGCACCTATGGCTACACCTTC
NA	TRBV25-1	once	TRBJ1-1	CASRVYVDTEAFF	TGTGCCAGCCGGGTGTACGTGGACACTGAAGCTTTCTTT
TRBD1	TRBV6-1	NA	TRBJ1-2	CASSEAGRGGYGYTF	TGTGCCAGCAGTGAAGCCGGCAGGGGGGGCTATGGCTACACCTTC